This T cell receptor beta chain was identified during a study of blood T cell repertoires in COVID-19. Study information: In each case, the material was cDNA or gDNA derived from T cells, B-cell-depleted T cells, or PBMCs.

In the original workflow: For nucleated cells, counts were estimated from reference gene primer amplification. The method was immunoSEQ multiplex PCR; TCRdb's version includes in-frame clones alone and lacks a portion of them. For V, J and clone size, that table is used; D and trimming come from the DNA. The sample lists approximately 150,000 clones, over 85% seen once, with around 1.6% in the top ten. Germline V gene data show CDR1 as SGDLS and CDR2 as YYNGEE. The CDR3 sequence is 15 residues long. V shed 4 bases and J shed 4 bases, with 17 bases lying between them. Sequencing was done on a sample of peripheral blood. This TCR was recovered from a human donor in a cohort sampled during active COVID-19. The V call is TRBV9, the J call TRBJ1-1; the D gene is possibly TRBD1 (6 bases). The CDR3 DNA reads as TGTGCCAGCAGCTCAGGGGTCGCGGAGAGCACTGAAGCTTTCTTT. Protein: CASSSGVAESTEAFF.